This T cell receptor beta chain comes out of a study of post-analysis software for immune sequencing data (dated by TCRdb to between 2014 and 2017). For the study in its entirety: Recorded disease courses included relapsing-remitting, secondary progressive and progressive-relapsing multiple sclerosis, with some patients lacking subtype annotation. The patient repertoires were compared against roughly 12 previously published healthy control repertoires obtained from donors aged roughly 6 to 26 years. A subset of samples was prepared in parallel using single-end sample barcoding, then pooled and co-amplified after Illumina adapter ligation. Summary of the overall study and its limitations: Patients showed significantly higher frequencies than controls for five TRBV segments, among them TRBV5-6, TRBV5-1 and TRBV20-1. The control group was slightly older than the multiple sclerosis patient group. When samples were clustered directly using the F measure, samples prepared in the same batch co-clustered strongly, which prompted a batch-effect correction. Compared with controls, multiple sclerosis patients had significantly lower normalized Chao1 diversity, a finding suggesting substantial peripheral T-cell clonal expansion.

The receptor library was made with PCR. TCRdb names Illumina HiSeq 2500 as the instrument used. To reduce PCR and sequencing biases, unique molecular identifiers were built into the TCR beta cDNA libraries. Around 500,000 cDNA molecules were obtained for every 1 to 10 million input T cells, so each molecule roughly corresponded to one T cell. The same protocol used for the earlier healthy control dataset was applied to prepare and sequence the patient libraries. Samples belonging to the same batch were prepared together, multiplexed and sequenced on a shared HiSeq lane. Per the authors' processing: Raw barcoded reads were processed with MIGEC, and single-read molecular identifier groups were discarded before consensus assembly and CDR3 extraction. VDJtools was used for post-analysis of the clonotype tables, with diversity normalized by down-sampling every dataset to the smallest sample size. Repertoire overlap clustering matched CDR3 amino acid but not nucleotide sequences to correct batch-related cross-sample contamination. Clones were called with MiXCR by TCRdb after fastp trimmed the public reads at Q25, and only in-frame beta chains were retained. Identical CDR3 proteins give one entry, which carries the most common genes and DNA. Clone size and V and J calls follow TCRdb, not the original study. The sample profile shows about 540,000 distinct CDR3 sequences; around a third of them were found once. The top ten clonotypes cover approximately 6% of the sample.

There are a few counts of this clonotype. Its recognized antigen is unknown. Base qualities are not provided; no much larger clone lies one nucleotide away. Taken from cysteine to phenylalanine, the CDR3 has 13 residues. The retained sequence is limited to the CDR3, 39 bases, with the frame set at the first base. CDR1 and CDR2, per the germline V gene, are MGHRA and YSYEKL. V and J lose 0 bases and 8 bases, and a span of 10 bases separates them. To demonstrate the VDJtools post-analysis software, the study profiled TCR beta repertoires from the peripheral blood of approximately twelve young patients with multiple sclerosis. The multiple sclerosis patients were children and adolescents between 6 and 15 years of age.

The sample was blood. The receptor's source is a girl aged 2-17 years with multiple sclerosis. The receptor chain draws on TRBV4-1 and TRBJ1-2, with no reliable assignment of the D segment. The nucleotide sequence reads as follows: TGCGCCAGCAGCCAAGATCGCGTAATGGGCTACACCTTC. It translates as CASSQDRVMGYTF.